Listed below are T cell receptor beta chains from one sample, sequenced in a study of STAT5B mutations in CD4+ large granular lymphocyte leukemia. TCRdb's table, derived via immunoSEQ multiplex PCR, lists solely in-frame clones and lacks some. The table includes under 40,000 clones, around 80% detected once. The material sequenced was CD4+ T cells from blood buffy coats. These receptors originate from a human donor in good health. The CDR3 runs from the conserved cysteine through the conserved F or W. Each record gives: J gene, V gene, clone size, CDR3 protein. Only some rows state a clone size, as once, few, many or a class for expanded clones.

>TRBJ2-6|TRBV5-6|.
CASSPGAVYVLTF
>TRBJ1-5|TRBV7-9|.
CASSLGQDNQPQHF
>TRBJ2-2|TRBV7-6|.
CASRPRANTGELFF
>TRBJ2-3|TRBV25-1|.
CASSVIDTQYF
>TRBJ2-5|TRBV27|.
CASSLVGQGTRAETQYF
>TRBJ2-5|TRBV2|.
CASSEAWETQYF
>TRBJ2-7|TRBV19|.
CATAPRLALSYEQYF
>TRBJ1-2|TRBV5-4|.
CASSRIGQANYGYTF
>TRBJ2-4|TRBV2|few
CASGGRDIQYF
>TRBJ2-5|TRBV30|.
CAWRIQGGETQYF
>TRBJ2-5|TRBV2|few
CASSVIMETQYF
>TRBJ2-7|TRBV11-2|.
CASSLDPINLGYEQYF
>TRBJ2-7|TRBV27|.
CASSFGAGWDEQYF
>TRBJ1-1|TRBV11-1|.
CASSQGTANTEAFF
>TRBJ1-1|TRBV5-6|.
CASSLEPVLNTEAFF
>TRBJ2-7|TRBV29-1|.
CSVGVGRREQYF
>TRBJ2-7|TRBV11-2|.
CASSPSGGTRTYEQYF
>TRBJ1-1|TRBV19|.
CATLGRGKAFF
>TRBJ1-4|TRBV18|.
CASSPSLTGNEKLFF
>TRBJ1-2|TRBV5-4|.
CASSLAGQNNYGYTF
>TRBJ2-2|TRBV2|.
CASGRQGPNTGELFF
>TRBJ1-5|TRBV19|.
CASSQGQGRHQPQHF
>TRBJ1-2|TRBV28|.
CASSLLLARYGYTF
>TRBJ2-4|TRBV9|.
CASSVSGGPAKNIQYF
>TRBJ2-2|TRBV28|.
CASNFQGAPNTGELFF
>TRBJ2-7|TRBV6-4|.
CASSVQPGLVYEQYF
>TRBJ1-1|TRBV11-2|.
CASSLVPNTEAFF
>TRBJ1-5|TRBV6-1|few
CASSELGTQPQHF
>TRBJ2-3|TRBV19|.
CASSIAGTGTDTQYF
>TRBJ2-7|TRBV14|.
CASSHRVSYEQYF
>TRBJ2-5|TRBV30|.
CAWSGTGGETQYF
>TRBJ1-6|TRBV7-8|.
CASSLVGVPGSYNSPLHF
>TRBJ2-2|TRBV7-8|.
CASSPPGRPTGELFF
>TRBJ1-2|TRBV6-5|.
CASSYSRGGSYGYTF
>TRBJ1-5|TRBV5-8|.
CASSSGVGAFQPQHF
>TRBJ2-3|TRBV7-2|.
CASSVGLDTDTQYF
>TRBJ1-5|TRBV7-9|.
CASDTVDQPQHF
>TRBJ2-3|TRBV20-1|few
CSARDMNTQYF
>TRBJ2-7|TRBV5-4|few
CASSLGAGVGEQYF
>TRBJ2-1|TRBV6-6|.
CASSPILDRGGEQFF
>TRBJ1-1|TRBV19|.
CASIQTGGKSTEAFF
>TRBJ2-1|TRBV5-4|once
CASNKQGSYNEQFF
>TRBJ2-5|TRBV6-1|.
CASRTGVWETQYF
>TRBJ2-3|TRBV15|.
CATSRLAGGVWTQYF
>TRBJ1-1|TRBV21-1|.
CASSTRGGEGNTEAFF
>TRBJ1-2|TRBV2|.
CASRPLGRVYGYTF
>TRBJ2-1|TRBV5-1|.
CASSLGLAGDNEQFF
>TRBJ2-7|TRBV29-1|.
CSVEGQTYEQYF
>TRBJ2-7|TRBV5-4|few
CASSQDSSYEQYF
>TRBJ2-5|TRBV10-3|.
CAIREDRGAKETQYF
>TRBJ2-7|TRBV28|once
CASSLRGMYEQYF
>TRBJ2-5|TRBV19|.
CASSIKSAFQETQYF
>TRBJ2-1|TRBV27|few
CASSSSFSGSYNEQFF